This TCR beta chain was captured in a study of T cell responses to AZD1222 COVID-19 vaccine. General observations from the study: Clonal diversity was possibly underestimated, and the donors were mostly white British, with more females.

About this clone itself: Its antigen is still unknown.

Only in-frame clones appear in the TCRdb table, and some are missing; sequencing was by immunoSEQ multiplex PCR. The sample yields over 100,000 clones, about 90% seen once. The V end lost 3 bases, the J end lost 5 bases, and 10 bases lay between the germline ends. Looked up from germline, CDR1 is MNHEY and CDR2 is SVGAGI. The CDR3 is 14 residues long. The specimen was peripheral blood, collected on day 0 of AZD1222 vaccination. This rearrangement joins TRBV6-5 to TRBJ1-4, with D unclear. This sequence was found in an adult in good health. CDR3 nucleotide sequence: TGTGCCAGCAGTTATACTGGAGGAAATGAAAAACTGTTTTTT. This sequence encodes CASSYTGGNEKLFF.